These 25 T cell receptor beta chains came from one sample sequenced in a study of cytomegalovirus exposure and HLA in healthy donors. Profiling relied on immunoSEQ multiplex PCR, and the TCRdb table lists in-frame clones only, not all of them. The table has fewer than 100,000 clones, roughly 93% seen once; the top ten hold roughly 1.9%. Material for sequencing was PBMCs. These receptors were taken from a man aged 25-45 years in good health and CMV-seronegative.

The chain couples TRBV4-2 to TRBJ1-5, with D tentatively TRBD1 (6 bases). V shed 0 bases and J shed 3 bases, with 9 bases lying between them. The CDR3 loop spans 15 amino acids. Germline V gives CDR1 LGHNA, CDR2 YNFKEQ. The CDR3 spells CASSQDGQPNQPQHF. The CDR3 DNA follows: TGTGCCAGCAGCCAAGACGGACAGCCCAATCAGCCCCAGCATTTT.

This clone showed up just a few times. V is TRBV6-6 and J is TRBJ1-5; 9 nucleotides match TRBD1. V lost 5 bases to trimming and J lost 4 bases; unmatched junction nucleotides: 3. The CDR3 has 14 amino acids. Germline CDR1 reads MNHNY; CDR2 reads SVGAGI (reference sequence). The CDR3 DNA sequence: TGTGCCAGCAGTAGGGACAGGGCTAATCAGCCCCAGCATTTT. Protein sequence: CASSRDRANQPQHF.

This sequence joins TRBV29-1 and TRBJ1-3; 11 bases are a match to TRBD1. V lost 6 bases to trimming and J lost 7 bases; unmatched junction nucleotides: 8. Germline V CDR1 and CDR2: SQVTM, ANQGSEA. The CDR3 covers 14 residues. The CDR3 DNA reads as TGCAGCGTCTTACCGGGACAGGGGGGCAACACCATATATTTT. The encoded protein is CSVLPGQGGNTIYF.

The rearrangement links TRBV7-2 to TRBJ2-5, with 9 bases identical to TRBD2. The V segment lost 1 base and the J segment 5 bases; nucleotides outside the gene matches: 5. The CDR3 covers 15 residues. Germline V gene sequence: CDR1 SGHTA, CDR2 FQGNSA. For the CDR3, the DNA is TGTGCCAGCAGCTTAGAGCGGGGGGTACTTGAGACCCAGTACTTC. It codes for CASSLERGVLETQYF.

The chain links TRBV19 to TRBJ1-5; TRBD1 might be the D (5 bases). Germline CDR1 reads LNHDA; CDR2 reads SQIVND (reference sequence). The CDR3 is made up of 15 amino acids. V was trimmed by 5 bases and J by 2 bases, leaving 13 bases between them. The CDR3 coding sequence is TGTGCCAGTAGTTCACGACAGTTGGGCAATCAGCCCCAGCATTTT. Translation: CASSSRQLGNQPQHF.

The chain has TRBV10-2 and TRBJ2-3; 9 bases map to TRBD2. Germline CDR1 and CDR2: WSHSY and SAAADI. CDR3 length: 16 residues. V was clipped by 6 bases and J by 5 bases; unmatched bases: 12. Here the CDR3 DNA reads TGCGCCAGCAGCCAAAGCGGGGGGCCCGCAGGAGATACGCAGTATTTT. It translates to CASSQSGGPAGDTQYF.

V usage is TRBV5-1 and J usage is TRBJ1-4; 8 nucleotides line up with TRBD1. The CDR3 runs 16 residues. The junction had 7 bases not matched to a gene; V was cut back by 4 bases and J by 2 bases. The germline gives CDR1 SGHRS, CDR2 YFSETQ. In nucleotides, the CDR3 is TGCGCCAGCAGCAGAACAGGGGGTTCTACTAATGAAAAACTGTTTTTT. Translating it yields CASSRTGGSTNEKLFF.

The chain recombines TRBV7-2 with TRBJ2-2; 9 positions match TRBD2. The CDR3 runs 16 residues. In germline, CDR1 is SGHTA, CDR2 FQGNSA. V lost 5 bases, J lost 4 bases, and 8 bases stayed unmatched. As DNA, the CDR3 is TGTGCCAGCAGCCCCGAAGCGGGGGGCACCACCGGGGAGCTGTTTTTT. Translating it yields CASSPEAGGTTGELFF.

The chain combines TRBV5-1 with TRBJ1-3, with D possibly TRBD1 on 5 matching bases. The CDR3 covers 14 residues. Per the germline V gene, CDR1 is SGHRS and CDR2 is YFSETQ. V lost 0 bases to trimming and J lost 9 bases, with 13 bases between them. The CDR3 DNA follows: TGCGCCAGCAGCTTGGCGGGGGAAGGGAGCACCATATATTTT. Amino acid sequence: CASSLAGEGSTIYF. The full variable domain, in which reference TRBV5-1 and TRBJ1-3 provide the parts outside the CDR3, is KAGVTQTPRYLIKTRGQQVTLSCSPISGHRSVSWYQQTPGQGLQFLFEYFSETQRNKGNFPGRFSGRQFSNSRSEMNVSTLELGDSALYLCASSLAGEGSTIYFGEGSWLTVV.

The chain combines TRBV11-2 with TRBJ1-2; TRBD1 matches at 7 bases. CDR1 SGHAT and CDR2 FQNNGV come from the germline V gene. CDR3 length: 15 residues. J gave up 3 bases and V 1 base, and 5 bases lay outside the gene matches. This chain's CDR3 is CASSLGGQADYGYTF. CDR3 DNA: TGTGCCAGCAGCTTAGGCGGACAGGCGGACTATGGCTACACCTTC.

This clone has a handful of counts. The V gene is TRBV4-1, the J gene TRBJ1-5, with D perhaps TRBD1 (6 bases). The CDR3 runs to 15 residues. Germline CDR1 and CDR2: MGHRA and YSYEKL. Trimming shortened V by 5 bases and J by 0 bases, and 11 bases separated the two germline ends. CDR3 DNA: TGCGCCAGCAGCTCCGGACAGTATAGCAATCAGCCCCAGCATTTT. Its protein is CASSSGQYSNQPQHF.

The chain employs TRBV28 and TRBJ1-3; 8 bases align to TRBD1. The trim removed 10 bases at V and 8 bases at J, leaving 16 bases unmatched. CDR1 is MDHEN and CDR2 is SYDVKM in the germline V gene. This CDR3 region has 15 residues. CDR3 in amino acids: CAIGQGLFLADTIYF. CDR3 sequence (DNA): TGTGCCATAGGACAGGGTCTATTCCTTGCGGACACCATATATTTT.

Details on this clone: Other DNA sequences within the sample encode an identical CDR3. This CDR3 is CASSLDGYNEQFF. CDR3 coding DNA: TGCGCCAGCAGCTTGGACGGCTACAATGAGCAGTTCTTC. J is TRBJ2-1 and V is TRBV5-1, with no clear D. CDR1 and CDR2 from the germline V gene are SGHRS and YFSETQ. CDR3 length: 13 residues. Trimming took off 0 bases at V and 3 bases at J, with 4 bases between the two ends.

The V and J genes are TRBV29-1 and TRBJ1-2, with a tentative D call TRBD1 (5 bases). Trimming stripped 6 bases from V and 4 bases from J, with 21 bases between. CDR3 size: 15 residues. Germline loops: CDR1 SQVTM, CDR2 ANQGSEA. Here the CDR3 DNA reads TGCAGCGTGTCGACAGTCCTGGGCAAGAGCTATGGCTACACCTTC. Translation: CSVSTVLGKSYGYTF.

This clone was seen more than once but under ten times. The chain has TRBV19 and TRBJ1-6; unclear D gene. This CDR3 has 17 residues. The V end lost 6 bases, the J end lost 6 bases, and 21 bases lay between the germline ends. The germline V gene has CDR1 LNHDA and CDR2 SQIVND (reference sequence). The CDR3 nucleotides are TGTGCCAGTAGGCTGTCCGAGGCAAGGAGGCTTAATTCACCCCTCCACTTT. It encodes CASRLSEARRLNSPLHF.

The chain employs TRBV28 and TRBJ2-7; possible D gene TRBD2, 6 bases. Germline V CDR1 and CDR2: MDHEN, SYDVKM. Trimming removed 3 bases at V and 3 bases at J, with 6 bases between. This CDR3 has 12 residues. The CDR3 sequence: CASSFSGYEQYF. The DNA of the CDR3 is TGTGCCAGCAGTTTTAGCGGCTACGAGCAGTACTTC.

V is TRBV7-9 and J is TRBJ2-5; 10 bases fit TRBD1. Germline V gives CDR1 SEHNR, CDR2 FQNEAQ (reference sequence). V shed 5 bases and J 5 bases; nucleotides not matched to a gene: 8. The CDR3 sequence is 15 residues long. CDR3: CASSRWGTGEETQYF. For the CDR3, the DNA is TGTGCCAGCAGCCGCTGGGGGACAGGGGAGGAGACCCAGTACTTC.

The chain uses TRBV5-4 and TRBJ2-7; 7 nucleotides match TRBD2. The CDR3 extends over 14 amino acids. The V and J ends lost 4 bases and 2 bases, in that order; junction bases with no gene match: 6. In germline, CDR1 is SGHNT, CDR2 YYREEE (reference sequence). Here the CDR3 DNA reads TGTGCCAGCAGCACCTCTAGCGGAGCCTACGAGCAGTACTTC. Protein: CASSTSSGAYEQYF. The full variable domain, completed using reference TRBV5-4 and TRBJ2-7, is ETGVTQSPTHLIKTRGQQVTLRCSSQSGHNTVSWYQQALGQGPQFIFQYYREEENGRGNFPPRFSGLQFPNYSSELNVNALELDDSALYLCASSTSSGAYEQYFGPGTRLTVT.

This chain uses TRBV6-5 with TRBJ2-7; 7 nucleotides match TRBD1. The CDR3 has 16 amino acids. Germline CDR1 is MNHEY and CDR2 is SVGAGI. J was trimmed by 2 bases and V by 0 bases; bases with no gene match: 7. This chain's CDR3 is CASSYSGQGETYEQYF. CDR3 bases: TGTGCCAGCAGTTACTCGGGTCAGGGGGAAACCTACGAGCAGTACTTC.

The CDR3 is CASSLVGQPQHF. The CDR3 DNA reads TGTGCCAGCAGTTTAGTCGGTCAGCCCCAGCATTTT. The chain recombines TRBV28 with TRBJ1-5; D unresolved. Trimming removed 2 bases from V and 6 bases from J, with 5 bases in between. This CDR3 has 12 residues. Per the germline V gene, CDR1 is MDHEN and CDR2 is SYDVKM.

This clone was observed once. DNA of the CDR3: TGTGCCAGCAACCTCGGACTAGCGGGGGGGCAAGAGACCCAGTACTTC. Amino acid sequence: CASNLGLAGGQETQYF. The rearrangement uses TRBV2 and TRBJ2-5; 15 bases line up with TRBD2. Germline CDR1 is SNHLY and CDR2 is FYNNEI. This CDR3 spans 16 amino acids. The V and J ends lost 7 bases and 2 bases, in that order; junction bases with no gene match: 5.

The gene calls are TRBV10-3 and TRBJ1-5, with 12 bases fitting TRBD1. Germline CDR1 reads ENHRY; CDR2 reads SYGVKD. V lost 9 bases, J lost 7 bases, and 7 bases stayed unmatched. CDR3 length: 14 residues. The CDR3 bases are TGTGCCATAGCCGGGACAGGGGGCCAACAGCCCCAGCATTTT. Residues: CAIAGTGGQQPQHF.

The V and J genes are TRBV5-5 and TRBJ1-5, with TRBD1 matching 9 bases. Germline trimming cut 4 bases from V and 5 bases from J; bases unmatched to any gene: 4. CDR1 is SGHKS, CDR2 YYEKEE, per germline (reference sequence). CDR3 length: 14 residues. CDR3 nucleotide sequence: TGTGCCAGCAGCGGAACAGGGGGCGATCAGCCCCAGCATTTT. Protein sequence: CASSGTGGDQPQHF.

The rearrangement joins TRBV9 to TRBJ2-1; 8 nucleotides align to TRBD2. J lost 6 bases, V lost 1 base, and 12 bases had no gene match. The CDR3 extends over 17 amino acids. Germline assignment: CDR1 SGDLS and CDR2 YYNGEE. CDR3 sequence (DNA): TGTGCCAGCAGCGTACCCGAGTTAGCGGGACGCTCCAATGAGCAGTTCTTC. Its protein product is CASSVPELAGRSNEQFF.

The chain uses TRBV7-9 and TRBJ1-4; 7 bases map to TRBD1. After removal of 1 base from V and 6 bases from J, the junction contained 5 bases not matched to a gene. The length of the CDR3 is 15 residues. CDR1 is SEHNR and CDR2 is FQNEAQ in the germline V gene (reference sequence). CDR3 bases: TGTGCCAGCAGCTTAGGCGACAGGGACCATGAAAAACTGTTTTTT. Its protein product is CASSLGDRDHEKLFF.